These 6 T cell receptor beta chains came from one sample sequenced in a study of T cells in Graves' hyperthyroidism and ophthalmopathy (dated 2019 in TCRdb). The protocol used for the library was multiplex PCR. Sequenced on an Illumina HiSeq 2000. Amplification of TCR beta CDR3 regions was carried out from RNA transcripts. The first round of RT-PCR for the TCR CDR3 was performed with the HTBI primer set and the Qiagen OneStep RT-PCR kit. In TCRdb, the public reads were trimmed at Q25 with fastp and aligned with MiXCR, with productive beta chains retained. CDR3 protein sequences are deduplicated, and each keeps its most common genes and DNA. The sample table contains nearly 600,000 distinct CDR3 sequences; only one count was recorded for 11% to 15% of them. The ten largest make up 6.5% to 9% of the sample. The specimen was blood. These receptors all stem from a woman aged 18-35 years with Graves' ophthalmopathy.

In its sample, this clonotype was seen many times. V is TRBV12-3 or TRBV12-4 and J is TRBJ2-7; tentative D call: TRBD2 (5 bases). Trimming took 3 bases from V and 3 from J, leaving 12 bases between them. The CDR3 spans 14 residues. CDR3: CASSLLRAGYEQYF. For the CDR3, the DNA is TGTGCCAGCAGTTTGTTGAGGGCCGGCTACGAGCAGTACTTC.

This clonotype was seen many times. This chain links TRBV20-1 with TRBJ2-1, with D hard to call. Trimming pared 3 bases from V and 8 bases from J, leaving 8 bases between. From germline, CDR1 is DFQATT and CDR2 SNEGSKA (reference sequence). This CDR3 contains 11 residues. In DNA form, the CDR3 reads TGCAGTGCTAGCCCAGGAGATGAGCAGTTCTTC. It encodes CSASPGDEQFF.

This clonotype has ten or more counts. The CDR3 coding sequence is TGTGCCAGCAGTTTAGAGTCTAGCGGGAGGTCTAGGGCGTTCTTC. It is translated as CASSLESSGRSRAFF. This chain uses TRBV12-3 or TRBV12-4 with TRBJ2-1; 11 bases are shared with TRBD2. This CDR3 contains 15 residues. The V segment lost 1 base and the J segment 15 bases; nucleotides outside the gene matches: 11.

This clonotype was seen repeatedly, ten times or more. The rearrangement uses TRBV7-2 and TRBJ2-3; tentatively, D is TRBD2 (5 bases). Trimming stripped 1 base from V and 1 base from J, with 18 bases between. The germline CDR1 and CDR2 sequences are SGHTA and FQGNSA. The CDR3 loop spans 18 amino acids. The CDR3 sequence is CASSLVVGWESGTDTQYF. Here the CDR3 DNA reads TGTGCCAGCAGCTTAGTGGTAGGGTGGGAGTCCGGCACAGATACGCAGTATTTT.

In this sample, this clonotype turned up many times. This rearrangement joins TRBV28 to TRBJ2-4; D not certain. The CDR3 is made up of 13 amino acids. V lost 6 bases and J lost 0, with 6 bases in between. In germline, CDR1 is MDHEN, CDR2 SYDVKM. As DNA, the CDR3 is TGTGCCAGCAGGACGGTAGCCAAAAACATTCAGTACTTC. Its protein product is CASRTVAKNIQYF.

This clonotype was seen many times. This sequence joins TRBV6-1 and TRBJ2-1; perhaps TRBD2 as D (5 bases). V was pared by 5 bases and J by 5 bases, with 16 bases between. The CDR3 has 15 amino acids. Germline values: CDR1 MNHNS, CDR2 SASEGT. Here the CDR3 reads CASSLNLALHNEQFF. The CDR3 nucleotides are TGTGCCAGCAGTCTCAATCTAGCTCTTCACAATGAGCAGTTCTTC.